These 28 T cell receptor beta chains came from one sample sequenced in a study of blood T cell repertoires in COVID-19. Using immunoSEQ multiplex PCR, the repertoire was profiled, and TCRdb retains in-frame clones only, with some absent. The sample yields some 300,000 clones, over 75% seen once. Sequencing was carried out using PBMCs or T cells enriched from blood (not recorded which). These receptors all come from a woman aged 25 to 39 who had recovered from COVID-19.

The chain combines TRBV4-3 with TRBJ1-1; D might be TRBD1 (5 bases). Looked up from germline, CDR1 is LGHNA and CDR2 is YSLEER. CDR3 length: 15 amino acids. The V end was cut by 1 base, the J end by 6 bases, with 15 bases between. CDR3 in amino acids: CASSQADQGWAEAFF. The CDR3 DNA reads TGCGCCAGCAGCCAAGCGGATCAGGGTTGGGCTGAAGCTTTCTTT.

The chain employs TRBV7-6 and TRBJ2-7, with 8 bases lining up with TRBD1. Trimming took 1 base from V and 8 from J; bases not matched to a gene: 4. Germline CDR1 is SGHVS and CDR2 is FNYEAQ. The CDR3 spans 13 residues. CDR3 nucleotides: TGTGCCAGCAGCTTAGGGACAGGGTACCAGCAGTACTTC. The encoded protein is CASSLGTGYQQYF.

This clone came up once. The chain couples TRBV28 to TRBJ2-5; the D gene is possibly TRBD1 (8 bases). The CDR3 is 13 residues long. The germline V gene has CDR1 MDHEN and CDR2 SYDVKM. V gave up 6 bases and J gave up 5 bases, with 13 bases separating them. CDR3 in amino acids: CASSYRGGETQYF. The CDR3 DNA follows: TGTGCCAGCAGCTACAGGGGGGGGGAGACCCAGTACTTC. The whole variable domain, filled in from reference TRBV28 and TRBJ2-5, reads DVKVTQSSRYLVKRTGEKVFLECVQDMDHENMFWYRQDPGLGLRLIYFSYDVKMKEKGDIPEGYSVSREKKERFSLILESASTNQTSMYLCASSYRGGETQYFGPGTRLLVL.

The V call is TRBV5-1, the J call TRBJ2-5; TRBD1 agrees at 7 bases. The CDR3 loop spans 16 amino acids. J was trimmed by 10 bases and V by 3 bases; bases with no gene match: 18. CDR1 and CDR2 (germline): SGHRS, YFSETQ. For the CDR3, the DNA is TGCGCCAGCAGCTGGAAGTTGACAGGGAATCTGGGCGACCAGTACTTC. Its translation is CASSWKLTGNLGDQYF.

J is TRBJ1-1 and V is TRBV20-1, with a possible D match to TRBD1 (6 bases). CDR3 length: 17 residues. The V end lost 3 bases, the J end lost 7 bases, and 27 bases lay between the germline ends. Germline V gene data show CDR1 as DFQATT and CDR2 as SNEGSKA (reference sequence). CDR3 region: CSASSSGGPLPWDEAFF. CDR3 bases: TGCAGTGCTAGTAGTTCGGGGGGGCCGTTACCTTGGGATGAAGCTTTCTTT.

The chain carries TRBV7-2 and TRBJ1-1; TRBD1 agrees at 8 bases. This CDR3 has 16 amino acids. Trimming took 3 bases from V and 1 from J; bases not matched to a gene: 7. From germline, CDR1 is SGHTA and CDR2 FQGNSA. This CDR3 is CASSLRPTGGNTEAFF. The CDR3 DNA reads as TGTGCCAGCAGCTTGCGCCCCACAGGGGGGAACACTGAAGCTTTCTTT. Full variable domain (missing parts from reference TRBV7-2 and TRBJ1-1): GAGVSQSPSNKVTEKGKDVELRCDPISGHTALYWYRQSLGQGLEFLIYFQGNSAPDKSGLPSDRFSAERTGGSVSTLTIQRTQQEDSAVYLCASSLRPTGGNTEAFFGQGTRLTVV.

The gene calls are TRBV6-4 and TRBJ1-6; D perhaps matches TRBD1 (6 bases). This CDR3 contains 18 residues. Germline V CDR1 and CDR2: MRHNA, SNTAGT. The V and J ends lost 0 bases and 5 bases respectively, with 17 bases between them. CDR3 sequence reads: CASSDSGFRYRDNSPLHF. The CDR3 DNA is TGTGCCAGCAGTGACTCTGGGTTCCGATACAGGGATAATTCACCCCTCCACTTT.

This rearrangement joins TRBV27 to TRBJ1-2; weak D call: TRBD1 (6 bases). Trimming took off 3 bases at V and 6 bases at J, with 14 bases between the two ends. The CDR3 runs to 14 residues. Germline V gene data show CDR1 as MNHEY and CDR2 as SMNVEV (reference sequence). The CDR3 nucleotides are TGTGCCAGCAGTTTCACTGACAGGCTCAATGGCTACACCTTC. Protein product: CASSFTDRLNGYTF.

The chain has TRBV4-1 and TRBJ2-1, with TRBD2 matching 9 bases. Germline loops: CDR1 MGHRA, CDR2 YSYEKL. This CDR3 contains 16 residues. V lost 0 bases to trimming and J lost 8 bases; unmatched junction nucleotides: 8. The CDR3 region is CASSQDGLAPRYEQFF. The CDR3 DNA reads TGCGCCAGCAGCCAAGATGGACTAGCGCCCAGGTATGAGCAGTTCTTC.

Only one count was recorded for this clone. This chain connects TRBV19 to TRBJ2-1, with 9 positions matching TRBD1. Germline V lookup: CDR1 LNHDA, CDR2 SQIVND (reference sequence). J lost 3 bases, V lost 4 bases, and 4 bases had no gene match. The CDR3 is 15 amino acids. CDR3 DNA: TGTGCCAGTAGTAAGGGGGGACAGGGCTACAATGAGCAGTTCTTC. This sequence encodes CASSKGGQGYNEQFF.

The genes are TRBV3-1 (or the pseudogene TRBV3-2) and TRBJ1-6, with D hard to call. CDR1 LGHDT and CDR2 YNNKEL come from the germline V gene (reference sequence). The CDR3 length is 13 residues. The germline V and J ends were trimmed by 1 base and 7 bases, with 5 bases remaining between them. The CDR3 sequence is CASSQVMNSPLHF. In nucleotides, the CDR3 is TGTGCCAGCAGCCAAGTTATGAATTCACCCCTCCACTTT.

This clone turned up a few times. V and J are TRBV28 and TRBJ1-1, with D perhaps TRBD1 (5 bases). Germline V gene data show CDR1 as MDHEN and CDR2 as SYDVKM. The CDR3 is made up of 14 amino acids. The V gene lost 1 base and the J gene lost 4 bases, with 10 bases spanning the gap. CDR3 in amino acids: CASSLSGGGTEAFF. DNA of the CDR3: TGTGCCAGCAGTTTATCCGGGGGGGGCACTGAAGCTTTCTTT. The full variable domain, rest sourced from reference TRBV28 and TRBJ1-1, is DVKVTQSSRYLVKRTGEKVFLECVQDMDHENMFWYRQDPGLGLRLIYFSYDVKMKEKGDIPEGYSVSREKKERFSLILESASTNQTSMYLCASSLSGGGTEAFFGQGTRLTVV.

This sequence joins TRBV2 and TRBJ2-1; the D is unclear. The CDR3 spans 11 residues. Germline V gives CDR1 SNHLY, CDR2 FYNNEI. Between the trimmed V and J ends, which lost 5 bases and 9 bases, there was a span of 8 bases. The CDR3 reads CASSYNGEQFF. DNA for the CDR3: TGTGCCAGCAGTTATAACGGTGAGCAGTTCTTC.

The chain employs TRBV5-6 and TRBJ2-1; 14 bases agree with TRBD2. From germline, CDR1 is SGHDT and CDR2 YYEEEE. The CDR3 totals 19 residues. With V trimmed by 4 bases and J by 8 bases, 17 bases remained unmatched. The DNA for the CDR3 is TGTGCCAGCAGCCACAGTAGCGGTCGACTAGCGGGAGGGAGGGATGAGCAGTTCTTC. Amino acid sequence: CASSHSSGRLAGGRDEQFF.

The rearrangement uses TRBV4-1 and TRBJ1-3; 12 positions agree with TRBD1. The CDR3 has 19 amino acids. J lost 0 bases, V lost 6 bases, and 12 bases had no gene match. Looked up from germline, CDR1 is MGHRA and CDR2 is YSYEKL. The CDR3 DNA sequence: TGCGCCAGCAGAGCGCTTCCGGGACAGGGGGCAAACTCTGGAAACACCATATATTTT. Its translation: CASRALPGQGANSGNTIYF.

This clone was seen only a few times. The chain has TRBV18 and TRBJ2-1, with D possibly matching TRBD2 (6 bases). Germline lookup yields CDR1 KGHSH and CDR2 LQKENI. Trimming shortened V by 0 bases and J by 1 base, and 13 bases separated the two germline ends. This CDR3 is 17 amino acids long. The CDR3 loop reads CASSPPAGGASYNEQFF. CDR3 in DNA: TGTGCCAGCTCACCACCCGCCGGGGGAGCTTCCTACAATGAGCAGTTCTTC.

This chain joins TRBV27 and TRBJ2-1; TRBD2 aligns across 14 bases. V dropped 6 bases and J dropped 3; count of bases not matched to a gene: 10. The CDR3 runs to 18 residues. Per germline, CDR1 MNHEY and CDR2 SMNVEV (reference sequence). CDR3 sequence reads: CASSPGTSGRGFYNEQFF. CDR3 DNA: TGTGCCAGCAGCCCCGGGACTAGCGGGAGAGGTTTCTACAATGAGCAGTTCTTC.

For this clone: The sample contains more than one DNA sequence encoding this CDR3. CDR3 residues: CASSHWGTAEAFF. CDR3 nucleotide sequence: TGTGCCAGCAGCCACTGGGGGACAGCTGAAGCTTTCTTT. The V and J genes are TRBV5-5 and TRBJ1-1; 7 bases map to TRBD1. Germline CDR1 SGHKS, CDR2 YYEKEE (reference sequence). The CDR3 sequence is 13 residues long. The trim removed 4 bases at V and 6 bases at J, leaving 6 bases unmatched.

As DNA, the CDR3 is TGTGCCAGCACCGACCGACTAGCGCCCTACGAGCAGTACTTC. This codes for CASTDRLAPYEQYF. The rearrangement uses TRBV7-9 and TRBJ2-7, with 8 bases fitting TRBD2. The CDR3 has 14 amino acids. The V segment lost 7 bases and the J segment 2 bases; nucleotides outside the gene matches: 7. Germline lookup yields CDR1 SEHNR and CDR2 FQNEAQ (reference sequence).

This clone was seen a handful of times. The V call is TRBV28, the J call TRBJ1-5; D ambiguous. With 3 bases removed from V and 4 bases from J, the gap between germline ends came to 10 bases. Germline values: CDR1 MDHEN, CDR2 SYDVKM. The CDR3 sequence is 14 residues long. CDR3 in DNA: TGTGCCAGCAGTTTGGGAGCCGCAAATCAGCCCCAGCATTTT. Its translation is CASSLGAANQPQHF.

This chain links TRBV7-3 with TRBJ1-1, with 8 bases aligning to TRBD1. CDR3 size: 17 residues. CDR1 is SGHTA and CDR2 is FQGTGA in the germline V gene. Trimming cost V 4 bases and J 4 bases; bases outside gene matches: 14. The CDR3 region is CASSSGDRPSASTEAFF. The CDR3 DNA reads as TGTGCCAGCAGCTCCGGGGACAGGCCCTCCGCGAGCACTGAAGCTTTCTTT.

This sequence joins TRBV5-4 and TRBJ2-7; a possible D gene is TRBD2 (5 bases). Germline CDR1 SGHNT, CDR2 YYREEE (reference sequence). The V end was cut by 5 bases, the J end by 5 bases, with 17 bases between. This CDR3 has 14 amino acids. The CDR3 loop is CASSSDWAWDEQYF. CDR3 nucleotides: TGTGCCAGCAGTTCGGACTGGGCGTGGGACGAGCAGTACTTC.

The V and J genes are TRBV2 and TRBJ1-4; TRBD1 might be the D (6 bases). V shed 5 bases and J shed 8 bases, with 15 bases lying between them. Germline values: CDR1 SNHLY, CDR2 FYNNEI. The CDR3 has 14 amino acids. CDR3 sequence: CASSSGQPQEKLFF. In DNA form, the CDR3 reads TGTGCCAGCAGTTCCGGACAGCCCCAAGAAAAACTGTTTTTT.

The genes are TRBV5-1 and TRBJ1-6, with 8 nucleotides matching TRBD1. CDR1 is SGHRS, CDR2 YFSETQ, per germline. This CDR3 region has 16 residues. Trimming took 0 bases from V and 9 from J; bases not matched to a gene: 8. The CDR3 bases are TGCGCCAGCAGCTTGGAGCAGGGGGCCGACCCTTCACCCCTCCACTTT. This encodes CASSLEQGADPSPLHF.

The chain links TRBV7-2 to TRBJ1-1; no clear D gene. The CDR3 has 14 amino acids. Trimming left V 5 bases short and J 2 bases short, with 12 bases between. Germline CDR1 reads SGHTA; CDR2 reads FQGNSA. CDR3 region: CASSNRVENTEAFF. The CDR3 bases are TGTGCCAGCAGCAACCGGGTCGAAAACACTGAAGCTTTCTTT.

The J gene is TRBJ1-5, the V gene TRBV4-3; D might be TRBD1 (6 bases). Trimming took off 4 bases at V and 5 bases at J, with 15 bases between the two ends. Germline CDR1 and CDR2: LGHNA and YSLEER. This CDR3 has 15 amino acids. DNA of the CDR3: TGCGCCAGCAGCCCAAATGGGGGCGGCGATCAGCCCCAGCATTTT. This gives the protein CASSPNGGGDQPQHF.

The chain employs TRBV9 and TRBJ2-1, with 11 bases that match TRBD2. Germline values: CDR1 SGDLS, CDR2 YYNGEE. J lost 8 bases, V lost 4 bases, and 11 bases had no gene match. The CDR3 totals 16 residues. For the CDR3, the DNA is TGTGCCAGCAGCCTTACGACTAGCGGGGCAATGCATGAGCAGTTCTTC. It translates to CASSLTTSGAMHEQFF.

V usage is TRBV11-2 and J usage is TRBJ2-6; tentative D call: TRBD1 (5 bases). The CDR3 covers 15 residues. The germline V and J ends were trimmed by 5 bases and 3 bases, with 11 bases remaining between them. Per germline, CDR1 SGHAT and CDR2 FQNNGV. DNA of the CDR3: TGTGCCAGCAGCCCAGGGATACTTGGGGCCAACGTCCTGACTTTC. This encodes CASSPGILGANVLTF.